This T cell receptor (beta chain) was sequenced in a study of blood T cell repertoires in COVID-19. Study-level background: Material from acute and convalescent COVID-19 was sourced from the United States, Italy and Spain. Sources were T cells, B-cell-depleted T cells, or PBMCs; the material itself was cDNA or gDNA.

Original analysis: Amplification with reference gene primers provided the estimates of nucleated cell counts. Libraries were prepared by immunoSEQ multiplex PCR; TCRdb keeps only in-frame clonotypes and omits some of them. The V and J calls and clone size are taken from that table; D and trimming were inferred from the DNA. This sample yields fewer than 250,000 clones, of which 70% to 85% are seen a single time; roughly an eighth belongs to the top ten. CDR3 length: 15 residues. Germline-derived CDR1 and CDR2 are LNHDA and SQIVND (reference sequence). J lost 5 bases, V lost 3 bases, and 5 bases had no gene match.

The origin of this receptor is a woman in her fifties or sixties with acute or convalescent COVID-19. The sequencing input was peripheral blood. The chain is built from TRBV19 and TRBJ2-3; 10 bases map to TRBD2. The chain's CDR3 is CASSMKRGGRDTQYF. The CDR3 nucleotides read TGTGCCAGTAGTATGAAGCGGGGGGGCCGAGATACGCAGTATTTT.